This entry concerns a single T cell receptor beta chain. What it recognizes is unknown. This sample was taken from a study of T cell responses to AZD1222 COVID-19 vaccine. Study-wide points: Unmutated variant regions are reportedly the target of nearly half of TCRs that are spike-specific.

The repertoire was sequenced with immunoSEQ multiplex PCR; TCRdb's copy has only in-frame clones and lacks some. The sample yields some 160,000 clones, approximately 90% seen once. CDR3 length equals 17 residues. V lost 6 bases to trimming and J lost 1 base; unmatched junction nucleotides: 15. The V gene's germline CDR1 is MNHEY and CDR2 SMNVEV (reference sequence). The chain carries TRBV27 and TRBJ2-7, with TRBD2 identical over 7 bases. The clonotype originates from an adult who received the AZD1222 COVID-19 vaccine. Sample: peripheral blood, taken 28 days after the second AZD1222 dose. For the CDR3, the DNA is TGTGCCAGCAGCCTCATATCCCCTAGCGGACCTTCCTACGAGCAGTACTTC. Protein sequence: CASSLISPSGPSYEQYF.